This T cell receptor beta chain emerged from a study of T-cell reconstitution after alpha-beta-depleted transplantation in children. This clonotype has a handful of counts. TCRbeta library construction was performed incorporating unique molecular identifiers. TCRdb fed the PCR reads into MiXCR, producing one record per CDR3 protein. This sample carries roughly 400,000 distinct CDR3 sequences, roughly 22% of them seen once, and the ten largest clones take approximately 3.8%. This receptor was taken from a human donor who donated a stem cell graft to a child with acute myeloid leukemia. The sample in question was PBMCs from the stem cell graft donor, obtained from the stem cell graft.

CDR3 residues: CASSVAPREDTQYF. The CDR3 bases are TGTGCCAGCAGCGTCGCCCCGAGGGAAGATACGCAGTATTTT. V usage is TRBV9 and J usage is TRBJ2-3; D perhaps matches TRBD2 (5 bases). V was trimmed by 2 bases and J by 5 bases, leaving 12 bases between them. The germline V gene has CDR1 SGDLS and CDR2 YYNGEE. The CDR3 extends over 14 amino acids.